The 3 T cell receptor beta chains presented below share a single source sample, sequenced in a study of identical twins. One entry per CDR3 protein, called by TCRdb with MiXCR from the 5' RACE reads. The table shows some 790,000 distinct CDR3 sequences, with approximately 18% occurring only once. The sample was also reused in another study, on T cells expressing NK-cell markers.

Sequenced input: PBMCs. The receptors derive from a woman between 18 and 30 years old in good health.

The chain combines TRBV14 with TRBJ2-1; D unresolved. V lost 0 bases to trimming and J lost 5 bases, with 11 bases between them. Germline values: CDR1 SGHDN, CDR2 FVKESK. CDR3 size: 15 residues. The CDR3 sequence: CASSQEVNRHNEQFF. CDR3 nucleotides: TGTGCCAGCAGCCAAGAGGTCAACAGACACAATGAGCAGTTCTTC.

The sample holds a few counts of this clonotype. The chain joins TRBV12-3 or TRBV12-4 to TRBJ1-1, with D perhaps matching TRBD1 (6 bases). The CDR3 length is 13 residues. V was trimmed by 5 bases and J by 7 bases, leaving 14 bases between them. CDR3 coding DNA: TGTGCCAGCAGTCTGGGGGGGGCGGTTGAAGCTTTCTTT. Protein product: CASSLGGAVEAFF.

The chain employs TRBV4-2 and TRBJ2-3; D not resolved. Trimming stripped 0 bases from V and 6 bases from J, with 13 bases between. The CDR3 has 15 residues. Germline CDR1 and CDR2: LGHNA and YNFKEQ. This CDR3 reads CASSQDPTSVDTQYF. CDR3 sequence (DNA): TGTGCCAGCAGCCAAGACCCCACCTCGGTCGATACGCAGTATTTT.